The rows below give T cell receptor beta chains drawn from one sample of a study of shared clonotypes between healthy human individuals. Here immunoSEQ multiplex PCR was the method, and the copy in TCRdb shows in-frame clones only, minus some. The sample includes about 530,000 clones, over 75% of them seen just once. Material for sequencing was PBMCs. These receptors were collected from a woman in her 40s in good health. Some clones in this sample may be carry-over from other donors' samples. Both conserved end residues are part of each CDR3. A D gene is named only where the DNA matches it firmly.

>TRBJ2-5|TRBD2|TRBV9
CASSLGGSGSIETQYF
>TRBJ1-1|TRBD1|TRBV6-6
CASSRTGGQNTEAFF
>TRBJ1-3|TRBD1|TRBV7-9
CASRGGQGRITDTIYF
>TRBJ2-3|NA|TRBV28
CASSRGTPVEDTQYF
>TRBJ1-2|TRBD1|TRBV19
CASSSPGTGTRIYGYTF
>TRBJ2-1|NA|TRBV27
CASSLIRGAPNEQFF
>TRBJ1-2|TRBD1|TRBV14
CASSQGRQGNYGYTF
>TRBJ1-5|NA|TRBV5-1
CASSPGGGSNQPQHF
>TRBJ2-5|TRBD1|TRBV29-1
CSARDRVTETQYF
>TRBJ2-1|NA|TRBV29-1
CSVGSYNEQFF
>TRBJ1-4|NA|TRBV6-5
CASRKTGVREKLFF
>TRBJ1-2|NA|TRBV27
CASSWSDGGLFGYTF
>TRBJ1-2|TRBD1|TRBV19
CASSGTGGSSGYTF
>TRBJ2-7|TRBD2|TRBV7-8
CASSLGPGNGLAGGEQYF
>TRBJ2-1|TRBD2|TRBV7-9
CASSLFPRTSRDNEQFF
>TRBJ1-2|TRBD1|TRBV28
CASSPGAGGKDYGYTF
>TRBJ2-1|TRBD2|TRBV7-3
CASSPRASGIRNEQFF
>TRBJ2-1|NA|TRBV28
CASSKGGHSYNEQFF
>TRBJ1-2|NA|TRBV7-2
CASSLTQSGGYTF
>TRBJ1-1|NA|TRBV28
CASSPRPGSGDTEAFF
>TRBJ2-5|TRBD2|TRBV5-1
CASSLVPGREETQYF
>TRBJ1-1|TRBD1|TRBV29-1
CSALTGAEAFF
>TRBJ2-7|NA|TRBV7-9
CASSPRQVGGYEQYF
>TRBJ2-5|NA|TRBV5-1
CASEQTGYSEETQYF
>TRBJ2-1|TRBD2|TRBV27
CASRRPGLESEQFF
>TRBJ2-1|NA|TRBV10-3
CAIRNSGGHNEQFF
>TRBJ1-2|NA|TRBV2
CASHPSEGDYGYTF
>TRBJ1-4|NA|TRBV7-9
CASSLSNEKLFF
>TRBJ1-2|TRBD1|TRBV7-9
CASSLAGDSFYGYTF
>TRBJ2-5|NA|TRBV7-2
CASSLGGRKETQYF
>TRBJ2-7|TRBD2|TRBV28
CASSLLPGTSGYEQYF
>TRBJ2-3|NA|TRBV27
CASKGGPSTDTQYF
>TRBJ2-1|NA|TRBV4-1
CASSTWRSLYNEQFF
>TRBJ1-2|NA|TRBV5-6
CASSWSGSGYTF
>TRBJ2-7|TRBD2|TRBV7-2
CASSLGLAAHEQYF